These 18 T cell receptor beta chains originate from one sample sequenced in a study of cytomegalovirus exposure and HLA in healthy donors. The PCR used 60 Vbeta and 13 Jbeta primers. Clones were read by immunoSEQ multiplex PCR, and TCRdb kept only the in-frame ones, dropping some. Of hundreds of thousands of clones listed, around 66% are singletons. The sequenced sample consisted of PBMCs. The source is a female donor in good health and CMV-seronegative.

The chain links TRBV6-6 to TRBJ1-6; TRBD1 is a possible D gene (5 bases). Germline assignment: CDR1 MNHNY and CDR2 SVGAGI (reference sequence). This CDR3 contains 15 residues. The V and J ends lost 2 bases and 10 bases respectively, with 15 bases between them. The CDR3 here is CASSYGGRGGSPLHF. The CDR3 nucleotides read TGTGCCAGCAGTTACGGGGGTCGTGGAGGGTCACCCCTCCACTTT.

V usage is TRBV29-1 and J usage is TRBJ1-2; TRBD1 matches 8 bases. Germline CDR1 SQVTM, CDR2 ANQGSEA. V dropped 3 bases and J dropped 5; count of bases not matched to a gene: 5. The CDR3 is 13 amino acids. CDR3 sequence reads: CSVDQDRAYGYTF. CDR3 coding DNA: TGCAGCGTTGATCAGGACAGGGCTTATGGCTACACCTTC. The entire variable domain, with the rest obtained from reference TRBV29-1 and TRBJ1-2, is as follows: SAVISQKPSRDICQRGTSLTIQCQVDSQVTMMFWYRQQPGQSLTLIATANQGSEATYESGFVIDKFPISRPNLTFSTLTVSNMSPEDSSIYLCSVDQDRAYGYTFGSGTRLTVV.

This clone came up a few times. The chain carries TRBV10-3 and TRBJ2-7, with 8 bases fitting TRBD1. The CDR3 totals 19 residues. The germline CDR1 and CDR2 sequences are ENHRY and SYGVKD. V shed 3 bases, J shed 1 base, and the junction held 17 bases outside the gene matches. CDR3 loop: CAISDTGQGVRTVSYEQYF. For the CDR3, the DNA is TGTGCCATCAGTGATACAGGACAGGGAGTTAGGACAGTGTCCTACGAGCAGTACTTC.

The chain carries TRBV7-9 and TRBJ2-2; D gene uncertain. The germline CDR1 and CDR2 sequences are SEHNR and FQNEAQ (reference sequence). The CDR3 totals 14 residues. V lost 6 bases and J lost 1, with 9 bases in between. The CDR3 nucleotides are TGTGCCAGCAGGTTGCAGGAGAACACCGGGGAGCTGTTTTTT. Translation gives CASRLQENTGELFF.

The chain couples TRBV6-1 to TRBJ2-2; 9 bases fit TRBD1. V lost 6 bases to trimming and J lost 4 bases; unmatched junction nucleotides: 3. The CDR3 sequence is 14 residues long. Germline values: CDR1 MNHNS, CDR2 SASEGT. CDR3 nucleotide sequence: TGTGCCAGCAGCGGGACAGGGATCACCGGGGAGCTGTTTTTT. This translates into CASSGTGITGELFF.

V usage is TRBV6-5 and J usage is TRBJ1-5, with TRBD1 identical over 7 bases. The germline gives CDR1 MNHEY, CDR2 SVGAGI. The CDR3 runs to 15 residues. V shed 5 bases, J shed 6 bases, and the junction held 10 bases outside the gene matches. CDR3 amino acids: CASSPDRVETQPQHF. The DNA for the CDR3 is TGTGCCAGCAGTCCCGACAGGGTAGAGACTCAGCCCCAGCATTTT.

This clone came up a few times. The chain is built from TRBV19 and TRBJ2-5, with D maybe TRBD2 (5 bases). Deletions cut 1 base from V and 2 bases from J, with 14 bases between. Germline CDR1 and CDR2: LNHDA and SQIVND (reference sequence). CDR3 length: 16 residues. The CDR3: CASSIGGVNEQETQYF. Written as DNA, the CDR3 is TGTGCCAGTAGTATAGGGGGAGTCAATGAGCAAGAGACCCAGTACTTC.

CDR3 in DNA: TGTGCCAGCAGCCATACTAGCGGGAGAGCCGATACGCAGTATTTT. Protein: CASSHTSGRADTQYF. The chain carries TRBV14 and TRBJ2-3; 11 positions agree with TRBD2. The V gene's germline CDR1 is SGHDN and CDR2 FVKESK. The length of the CDR3 is 15 residues. V gave up 3 bases and J gave up 6 bases; unmatched junction bases: 5.

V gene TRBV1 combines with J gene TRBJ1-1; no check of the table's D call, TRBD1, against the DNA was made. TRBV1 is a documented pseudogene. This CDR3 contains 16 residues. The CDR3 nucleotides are TGCACCAGCAGCCAACGACAGGGCGGTAAGAACACTGAAGCTTTCTTT. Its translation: CTSSQRQGGKNTEAFF.

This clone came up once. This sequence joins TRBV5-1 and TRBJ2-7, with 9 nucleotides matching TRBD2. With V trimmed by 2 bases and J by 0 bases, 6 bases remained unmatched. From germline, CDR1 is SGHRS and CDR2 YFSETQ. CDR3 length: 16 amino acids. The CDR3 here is CASSFLAGTSSYEQYF. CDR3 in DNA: TGCGCCAGCAGCTTCCTAGCGGGAACGAGCTCCTACGAGCAGTACTTC. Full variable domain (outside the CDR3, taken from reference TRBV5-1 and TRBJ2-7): KAGVTQTPRYLIKTRGQQVTLSCSPISGHRSVSWYQQTPGQGLQFLFEYFSETQRNKGNFPGRFSGRQFSNSRSEMNVSTLELGDSALYLCASSFLAGTSSYEQYFGPGTRLTVT.

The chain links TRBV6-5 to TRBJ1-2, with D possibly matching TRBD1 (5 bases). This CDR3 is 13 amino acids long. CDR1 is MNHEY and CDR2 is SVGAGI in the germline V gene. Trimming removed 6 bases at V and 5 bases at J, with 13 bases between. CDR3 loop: CASSPTATYGYTF. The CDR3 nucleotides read TGTGCCAGCAGCCCGACAGCCACTTATGGCTACACCTTC.

The CDR3 loop reads CASSLAQGLGYGYTF. CDR3 nucleotide sequence: TGTGCCAGCAGCTTGGCCCAGGGCCTGGGCTATGGCTACACCTTC. This chain uses TRBV5-4 with TRBJ1-2, with D possibly being TRBD1 (5 bases). The ends were cut back, 0 bases at V and 4 bases at J, with 13 bases in the middle. CDR1 SGHNT and CDR2 YYREEE come from the germline V gene (reference sequence). The CDR3 runs 15 residues.

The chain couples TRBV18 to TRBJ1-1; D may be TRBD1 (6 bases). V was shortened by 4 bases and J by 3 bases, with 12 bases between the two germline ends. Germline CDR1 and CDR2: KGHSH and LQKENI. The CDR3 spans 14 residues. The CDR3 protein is CASSLQGGYTEAFF. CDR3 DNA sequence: TGTGCCAGCTCACTACAGGGTGGCTACACTGAAGCTTTCTTT. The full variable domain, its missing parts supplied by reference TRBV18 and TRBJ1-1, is NAGVMQNPRHLVRRRGQEARLRCSPMKGHSHVYWYRQLPEEGLKFMVYLQKENIIDESGMPKERFSAEFPKEGPSILRIQQVVRGDSAAYFCASSLQGGYTEAFFGQGTRLTVV.

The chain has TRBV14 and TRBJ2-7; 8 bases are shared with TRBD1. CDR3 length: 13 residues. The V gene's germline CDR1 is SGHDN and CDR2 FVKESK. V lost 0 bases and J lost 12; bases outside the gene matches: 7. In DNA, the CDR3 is TGTGCCAGCAGCCAAGATTCGACAGGGGACTTGTACTTC. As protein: CASSQDSTGDLYF.

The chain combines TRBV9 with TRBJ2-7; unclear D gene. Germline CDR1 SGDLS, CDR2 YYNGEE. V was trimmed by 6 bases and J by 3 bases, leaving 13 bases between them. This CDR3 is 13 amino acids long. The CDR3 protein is CASNPSPGYEQYF. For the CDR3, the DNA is TGTGCCAGCAACCCCAGCCCAGGCTACGAGCAGTACTTC. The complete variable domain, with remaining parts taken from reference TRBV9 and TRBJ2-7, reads DSGVTQTPKHLITATGQRVTLRCSPRSGDLSVYWYQQSLDQGLQFLIQYYNGEERAKGNILERFSAQQFPDLHSELNLSSLELGDSALYFCASNPSPGYEQYFGPGTRLTVT.

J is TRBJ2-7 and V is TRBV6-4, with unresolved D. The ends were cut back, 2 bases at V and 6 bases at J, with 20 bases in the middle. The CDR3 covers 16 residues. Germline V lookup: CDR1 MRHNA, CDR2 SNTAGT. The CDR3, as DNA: TGTGCCAGCAGTGACCCGGGTAATGGCCCTTCTACCGAGCAGTACTTC. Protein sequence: CASSDPGNGPSTEQYF.

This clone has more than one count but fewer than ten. Here the CDR3 reads CASSQELAGGGGETQYF. The DNA of the CDR3 is TGCGCCAGCAGCCAAGAACTAGCGGGAGGTGGGGGGGAGACCCAGTACTTC. This rearrangement joins TRBV4-1 to TRBJ2-5; 12 nucleotides match TRBD2. This CDR3 is 17 amino acids long. V lost 0 bases, J lost 5 bases, and 7 bases stayed unmatched. The V gene's germline CDR1 is MGHRA and CDR2 YSYEKL.

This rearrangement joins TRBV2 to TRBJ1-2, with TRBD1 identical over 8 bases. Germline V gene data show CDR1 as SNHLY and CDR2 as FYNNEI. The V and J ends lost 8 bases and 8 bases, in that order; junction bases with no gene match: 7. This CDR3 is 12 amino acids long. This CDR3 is CASPGQGDGYTF. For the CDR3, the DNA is TGTGCCAGCCCTGGACAGGGTGACGGCTACACCTTC.